One sample yielded the 13 T cell receptor beta chains listed below, sequenced in a study of blood T cell repertoires in COVID-19. The protocol was immunoSEQ multiplex PCR, while the TCRdb copy is restricted to in-frame clones and leaves out a portion. The sample records fewer than 200,000 clones, about 80% being singletons. The sequenced sample was PBMCs or T cells enriched from blood (not recorded which). These TCRs come from a man aged 50-60 years who had recovered from COVID-19.

The chain carries TRBV9 and TRBJ2-7; weak D call: TRBD2 (6 bases). Germline CDR1 and CDR2: SGDLS and YYNGEE. V was shortened by 4 bases and J by 0 bases, with 11 bases between the two germline ends. The CDR3 is made up of 14 amino acids. In DNA, the CDR3 is TGTGCCAGCAGCCTAGGAGGGAGCTCCTACGAGCAGTACTTC. This encodes CASSLGGSSYEQYF.

The chain employs TRBV7-6 and TRBJ2-5; 16 nucleotides line up with TRBD2. The CDR3 length is 15 residues. From germline, CDR1 is SGHVS and CDR2 FNYEAQ. V dropped 5 bases and J dropped 5; count of bases not matched to a gene: 2. The CDR3 DNA sequence: TGTGCCAGCAGCGCGGGACTAGCGGGGGGGGAGACCCAGTACTTC. Translated, it gives CASSAGLAGGETQYF. The full variable domain, rest sourced from reference TRBV7-6 and TRBJ2-5, is GAGVSQSPRYKVTKRGQDVALRCDPISGHVSLYWYRQALGQGPEFLTYFNYEAQQDKSGLPNDRFSAERPEGSISTLTIQRTEQRDSAMYRCASSAGLAGGETQYFGPGTRLLVL.

The chain couples TRBV5-1 to TRBJ2-2; 9 bases are a match to TRBD1. The CDR3 has 16 amino acids. Germline lookup yields CDR1 SGHRS and CDR2 YFSETQ. V lost 2 bases and J lost 3; bases outside the gene matches: 5. CDR3 DNA: TGCGCCAGCAGCTTTCCGGGACAGGGTGACACCGGGGAGCTGTTTTTT. Translated: CASSFPGQGDTGELFF.

This clone was seen just once. The gene calls are TRBV7-9 and TRBJ2-1; 10 bases are shared with TRBD2. CDR3 size: 17 residues. Germline V lookup: CDR1 SEHNR, CDR2 FQNEAQ (reference sequence). J was trimmed by 4 bases and V by 1 base; bases with no gene match: 7. In DNA form, the CDR3 reads TGTGCCAGCAGCTTAGATCTAGCGGGGGACCTATACAATGAGCAGTTCTTC. Encoded protein: CASSLDLAGDLYNEQFF.

This chain uses TRBV3-1 (or the pseudogene TRBV3-2) with TRBJ1-1, with D unclear. The CDR3 spans 14 residues. CDR1 is LGHDT, CDR2 YNNKEL, per germline (reference sequence). Trimming removed 2 bases from V and 1 base from J, with 8 bases in between. CDR3 in DNA: TGTGCCAGCAGCCAAAACTGGGCGAACACTGAAGCTTTCTTT. Its translation: CASSQNWANTEAFF.

V usage is TRBV18 and J usage is TRBJ1-2, with D possibly being TRBD1 (6 bases). The CDR3 runs to 13 residues. Trimming took off 4 bases at V and 2 bases at J, with 8 bases between the two ends. Per germline, CDR1 KGHSH and CDR2 LQKENI. The CDR3 region has the DNA TGTGCCAGCTCACAAGACAGGAACTATGGCTACACCTTC. Translation gives CASSQDRNYGYTF.

The chain joins TRBV3-1 (or the pseudogene TRBV3-2) to TRBJ1-3; 7 bases agree with TRBD1. Germline CDR1 LGHDT, CDR2 YNNKEL (reference sequence). V lost 4 bases to trimming and J lost 7 bases; unmatched junction nucleotides: 10. This CDR3 contains 15 residues. CDR3 bases: TGTGCCAGCAGCCGCCCGACAGGGCGCCACAACACCATATATTTT. Protein sequence: CASSRPTGRHNTIYF.

The genes are TRBV7-3 and TRBJ1-4, with D possibly being TRBD1 (5 bases). The V gene lost 0 bases and the J gene lost 7 bases, with 9 bases spanning the gap. Germline CDR1 reads SGHTA; CDR2 reads FQGTGA. CDR3 length: 14 amino acids. The CDR3 sequence is CASSLTGGAEKLFF. The CDR3 coding sequence is TGTGCCAGCAGCTTAACGGGAGGGGCTGAAAAACTGTTTTTT.

This chain connects TRBV6-5 to TRBJ2-7, with 7 positions matching TRBD1. The CDR3 is 14 residues long. The V and J ends lost 7 bases and 3 bases, in that order; junction bases with no gene match: 9. CDR1 and CDR2 from the germline V gene are MNHEY and SVGAGI. For the CDR3, the DNA is TGTGCCAGCATTTCGGGGACAGCAAACTACGAGCAGTACTTC. Translated: CASISGTANYEQYF.

The chain employs TRBV2 and TRBJ2-5, with D uncertain. V lost 4 bases to trimming and J lost 0 bases, with 12 bases between them. The CDR3 is 15 residues long. Germline CDR1 SNHLY, CDR2 FYNNEI. CDR3 DNA: TGTGCCAGCAGTGGTCAGAACCCGTACCAAGAGACCCAGTACTTC. It encodes CASSGQNPYQETQYF.

V usage is TRBV13 and J usage is TRBJ2-7, with D perhaps TRBD2 (7 bases). V lost 0 bases and J 3 bases, leaving 18 bases between the germline ends. Germline CDR1 reads PRHDT; CDR2 reads FYEKMQ (reference sequence). This CDR3 comprises 17 residues. The CDR3 here is CASSLGLGRGLDYEQYF. CDR3 sequence (DNA): TGTGCCAGCAGCTTAGGCCTAGGGCGGGGGCTAGACTACGAGCAGTACTTC.

The V gene is TRBV7-2, the J gene TRBJ1-5, with a possible D match to TRBD1 (6 bases). The germline V gene encodes CDR1 SGHTA and CDR2 FQGNSA. V lost 2 bases and J 4 bases, leaving 15 bases between the germline ends. CDR3 length: 16 residues. CDR3 DNA: TGTGCCAGCAGCTTACGAGGGGCACAGGGTAATCAGCCCCAGCATTTT. Encoded protein: CASSLRGAQGNQPQHF.

The rearrangement uses TRBV29-1 and TRBJ2-1, with 12 nucleotides matching TRBD2. V lost 8 bases to trimming and J lost 6 bases; unmatched junction nucleotides: 14. The CDR3 contains 16 residues. CDR1 is SQVTM, CDR2 ANQGSEA, per germline. The DNA for the CDR3 is TGCAGCCCCATGGGGGGGACTAGCGGGTTCCTCAATGAGCAGTTCTTC. Protein product: CSPMGGTSGFLNEQFF.